These 12 T cell receptor beta chains originate from one sample sequenced in a study of CD8 T cells in ankylosing spondylitis. One entry per CDR3 protein results from TCRdb running MiXCR on the 5' RACE reads. This sample has 150,000 to 200,000 distinct CDR3 sequences, with about 20% found just once. The sequenced material came from blood, either unsorted or a sorted T cell fraction (not recorded which). The receptors were gathered from a male donor between 5 and 29 years old with ankylosing spondylitis or in good health (not recorded which).

In its sample, this clonotype was seen many times. The rearrangement joins TRBV27 to TRBJ1-5; tentatively, D is TRBD1 (6 bases). The germline V gene has CDR1 MNHEY and CDR2 SMNVEV (reference sequence). Trimming stripped 3 bases from V and 5 bases from J, with 20 bases between. CDR3 length: 17 amino acids. CDR3 region: CASSLPPGGRVDQPQHF. The DNA for the CDR3 is TGTGCCAGCAGTTTGCCCCCCGGGGGGCGGGTAGATCAGCCCCAGCATTTT.

This clonotype was observed many times. The J gene is TRBJ2-3, the V gene TRBV7-2; 12 bases are a match to TRBD1. The J segment lost 6 bases and the V segment lost 3 bases, leaving 13 bases of the junction unmatched. The CDR3 runs to 18 residues. Germline values: CDR1 SGHTA, CDR2 FQGNSA. CDR3 in amino acids: CASSLGGLGDRGPDTQYF. The CDR3 DNA follows: TGTGCCAGCAGCTTGGGGGGATTGGGGGACAGGGGGCCTGATACGCAGTATTTT.

Ten or more counts support this clonotype. The rearrangement links TRBV9 to TRBJ2-2; 7 nucleotides line up with TRBD1. This CDR3 region has 17 residues. The ends lost 4 bases at V and 2 bases at J; junction bases unmatched: 11. The V gene's germline CDR1 is SGDLS and CDR2 YYNGEE. DNA for the CDR3: TGTGCCAGCAGCACCCGAAACAGGGGCCCTAACACCGGGGAGCTGTTTTTT. It specifies CASSTRNRGPNTGELFF.

This clonotype was detected ten times or more. CDR3 nucleotide sequence: TGCAGCGTTGAAGACCCCGAGCTAGCGGGAGGAGGCGAGCAGTACTTC. It specifies CSVEDPELAGGGEQYF. The V gene is TRBV29-1, the J gene TRBJ2-7, with 11 bases fitting TRBD2. This CDR3 has 16 residues. V trimming: 0 bases; J trimming: 6 bases; junction bases outside the gene matches: 10. The germline V gene has CDR1 SQVTM and CDR2 ANQGSEA.

The chain recombines TRBV4-3 with TRBJ2-7, with D perhaps being TRBD1 or TRBD2 (5 bases each). With 0 bases removed from V and 4 bases from J, the gap between germline ends came to 16 bases. From germline, CDR1 is LGHNA and CDR2 YSLEER. This CDR3 has 16 residues. This chain's CDR3 is CASSQDRGRILYEQYF. Here the CDR3 DNA reads TGCGCCAGCAGCCAAGATAGGGGACGGATACTGTACGAGCAGTACTTC.

This clonotype showed up many times. The genes are TRBV5-1 and TRBJ2-5, with a tentative D call TRBD1 (6 bases). Germline CDR1 reads SGHRS; CDR2 reads YFSETQ. The CDR3 extends over 15 amino acids. The V and J ends lost 0 bases and 5 bases respectively, with 14 bases between them. The chain's CDR3 is CASSLARQGMETQYF. The DNA for the CDR3 is TGCGCCAGCAGCTTGGCCCGTCAGGGGATGGAGACCCAGTACTTC.

This clonotype was counted many times. V usage is TRBV5-5 and J usage is TRBJ2-7; tentative D call: TRBD1 (5 bases). This CDR3 is built from 13 residues. V gave up 3 bases and J gave up 2 bases, with 9 bases separating them. Per germline, CDR1 SGHKS and CDR2 YYEKEE (reference sequence). CDR3 amino acids: CASSSDRPYEQYF. The CDR3 region has the DNA TGTGCCAGCAGCTCCGACAGACCCTACGAGCAGTACTTC.

This clonotype was found many times. This chain links TRBV27 with TRBJ1-3, with D possibly being TRBD1 (5 bases). CDR1 and CDR2 from the germline V gene are MNHEY and SMNVEV (reference sequence). The CDR3 is made up of 15 amino acids. V was trimmed by 2 bases and J by 8 bases, leaving 16 bases between them. This chain's CDR3 is CASSLVFGAGDTIYF. CDR3 DNA: TGTGCCAGCAGTTTAGTCTTTGGGGCGGGGGACACCATATATTTT.

J is TRBJ2-1 and V is TRBV20-1, with 11 bases identical to TRBD1. The V segment lost 5 bases and the J segment 5 bases; nucleotides outside the gene matches: 8. The CDR3 has 15 residues. Germline assignment: CDR1 DFQATT and CDR2 SNEGSKA (reference sequence). The CDR3 is CSALFGTGGNNEQFF. The CDR3 DNA is TGCAGTGCTCTCTTCGGGACAGGGGGGAACAATGAGCAGTTCTTC.

This clonotype was counted a few times. The chain links TRBV20-1 to TRBJ2-1, with D unresolved. The CDR3 runs to 11 residues. Germline V gene sequence: CDR1 DFQATT, CDR2 SNEGSKA (reference sequence). Deletions cut 6 bases from V and 4 bases from J, with 7 bases between. CDR3 DNA sequence: TGCAGTGCCCGGGTATACAATGAGCAGTTCTTC. It translates to CSARVYNEQFF.

This clonotype was seen repeatedly, ten times or more. The rearrangement links TRBV6-5 to TRBJ1-5; D unclear. Trimming stripped 6 bases from V and 0 bases from J, with 15 bases between. The germline V gene encodes CDR1 MNHEY and CDR2 SVGAGI. The CDR3 covers 16 residues. CDR3 sequence: CASRVGGIYSNQPQHF. CDR3 DNA: TGTGCCAGCAGGGTGGGTGGGATTTATAGCAATCAGCCCCAGCATTTT.

J is TRBJ1-1 and V is TRBV24-1, with 7 bases matching TRBD1. CDR1 is KGHDR and CDR2 is SFDVKD in the germline V gene. V trimming: 7 bases; J trimming: 3 bases; junction bases outside the gene matches: 4. The CDR3 is 13 amino acids. The CDR3 nucleotides are TGTGCCACCAGCAGGGGGAGAGACACTGAAGCTTTCTTT. It codes for CATSRGRDTEAFF.